This TCR beta chain originates from a study of neurological immune-mediated disorders. Germline-derived CDR1 and CDR2 are LNHNV and YYDKDF (reference sequence). Trimming shortened V by 5 bases and J by 5 bases, and 15 bases separated the two germline ends. This CDR3 contains 14 residues. Time point given: longitudinal time-point 1 (baseline). The unsorted libraries were prepared from 2 million PBMCs (stored at -80 C). The table lists this clonotype with many counts. Synthesis of cDNA used 5'RACE (with 10-nucleotide random UMIs). A single run covered 15-18 subjects with over 190 million TCR-beta sequences. Each CDR3 protein gets one entry after TCRdb re-called the 5' RACE reads with MiXCR. The table includes tens of thousands of distinct CDR3 sequences, 10% to 13% detected once.

The rearrangement links TRBV15 to TRBJ2-5; D is perhaps TRBD2 (6 bases). Sequenced sample: PBMCs. This receptor was obtained from a young man in good health. CDR3 in amino acids: CATSPRTIAETQYF. Written as DNA, the CDR3 is TGTGCCACCAGCCCCCGGACTATCGCGGAGACCCAGTACTTC.